This T cell receptor beta chain was sequenced in a study of identical twins. Regarding the study as a whole: While abundant cord blood beta clonotypes carried fewer insertions, memory repertoires showed no such pattern. It was possible that invariant MAIT and iNKT cells partly confounded the zero-insertion analyses.

A template switching step contributed a universal primer site, while unique molecular identifiers were present in the cDNA. TCRdb re-analysed the 5' RACE reads in MiXCR, keeping a single row per CDR3 protein. Of 500,000 or so distinct CDR3 sequences listed, around 15% are singletons. This clonotype was detected many times. Its antigen is unidentified. This sample also belongs to another study, concerning yellow fever vaccine responses in identical twins. Turning to that study: A vaccine T cell response that seemed partly convergent and partly personalized was reported in twins.

The receptor was isolated from a woman aged 18-29 years in good health. The sample taken for sequencing was CD4+ T cells sorted from blood.

CDR3 DNA sequence: TGTGCCAGCATCCTGGGGGAGAACACCGGGGAGCTGTTTTTT. The encoded protein is CASILGENTGELFF. J is TRBJ2-2 and V is TRBV7-2; D is possibly TRBD1 or TRBD2 (5 bases each). CDR3 length equals 14 residues. Germline lookup yields CDR1 SGHTA and CDR2 FQGNSA. Trimming pared 7 bases from V and 1 base from J, leaving 10 bases between. Variable domain in full (rest from reference TRBV7-2 and TRBJ2-2): GAGVSQSPSNKVTEKGKDVELRCDPISGHTALYWYRQSLGQGLEFLIYFQGNSAPDKSGLPSDRFSAERTGGSVSTLTIQRTQQEDSAVYLCASILGENTGELFFGEGSRLTVL.